These 10 T cell receptor beta chains share one sample of origin, sequenced in a study of cytomegalovirus exposure and HLA in healthy donors. The PCR employed 60 Vbeta primers together with 13 Jbeta primers. The method was immunoSEQ multiplex PCR; TCRdb's version includes in-frame clones alone and lacks a portion of them. The data contain approximately 160,000 clones, just under 80% of them singletons. Sequenced: PBMCs. These TCRs come from a woman aged 40 to 50 in good health and CMV-seropositive.

V is TRBV5-4 and J is TRBJ2-1, with D uncertain. The CDR3 totals 13 residues. Trimming removed 0 bases at V and 6 bases at J, with 7 bases between. CDR1 is SGHNT, CDR2 YYREEE, per germline (reference sequence). CDR3 in amino acids: CASSLVTRNEQFF. The CDR3 bases are TGTGCCAGCAGCTTGGTAACTCGCAATGAGCAGTTCTTC.

In this sample, this clone turned up once. This rearrangement joins TRBV7-2 to TRBJ1-2; possible D gene TRBD1, 6 bases. This CDR3 contains 16 residues. CDR1 SGHTA and CDR2 FQGNSA come from the germline V gene. V lost 1 base, J lost 6 bases, and 18 bases lay in between. CDR3 amino acids: CASSLGGLRDTNGYTF. CDR3 in DNA: TGTGCCAGCAGCTTAGGGGGCCTCCGGGACACCAATGGCTACACCTTC.

The chain has TRBV28 and TRBJ2-3; no reliable D call. The CDR3 has 15 amino acids. Germline lookup yields CDR1 MDHEN and CDR2 SYDVKM. With 7 bases removed from V and 2 bases from J, the gap between germline ends came to 16 bases. The CDR3 DNA reads as TGTGCCAGCATTCGCCGTCAGGCGATCACAGATACGCAGTATTTT. Amino acids: CASIRRQAITDTQYF.

The chain couples TRBV5-1 to TRBJ1-2, with D possibly matching TRBD1 (6 bases). Germline values: CDR1 SGHRS, CDR2 YFSETQ. With 4 bases removed from V and 10 bases from J, the gap between germline ends came to 20 bases. The CDR3 spans 14 residues. The chain's CDR3 is CASSLTGGAEVYTF. The CDR3 DNA follows: TGCGCCAGCAGCCTCACCGGGGGGGCGGAAGTCTACACCTTC.

The CDR3 DNA sequence: TGTGCCAGTAGTATCCGTCAGGGTGAGCAGTACTTC. Translation gives CASSIRQGEQYF. The chain recombines TRBV19 with TRBJ2-7; possibly TRBD1 for D (5 bases). The CDR3 is 12 amino acids. The V end lost 3 bases, the J end lost 7 bases, and 10 bases lay between the germline ends. Germline lookup yields CDR1 LNHDA and CDR2 SQIVND (reference sequence).

This clone was observed a single time. V gene TRBV11-3 combines with J gene TRBJ2-3, with D perhaps matching TRBD1 (6 bases). There are 12 residues in the CDR3. Per the germline V gene, CDR1 is SGHNT and CDR2 is YENEEA. V was cut by 5 bases and J by 6 bases, with 9 bases left in between. CDR3 region: CASSGDRDTQYF. The CDR3 nucleotides read TGTGCCAGCAGCGGAGACAGGGATACGCAGTATTTT.

The gene calls are TRBV28 and TRBJ1-2, with 8 bases fitting TRBD1. CDR3 size: 16 residues. The V gene end was trimmed by 4 bases and the J gene end by 4 bases; junction bases not matched to a gene: 11. Germline values: CDR1 MDHEN, CDR2 SYDVKM. The CDR3 DNA follows: TGTGCCAGCAGTTCTCCTTCCGGGACAGGAACCTATGGCTACACCTTC. As protein: CASSSPSGTGTYGYTF.

Only one count was recorded for this clone. The rearrangement joins TRBV6-5 to TRBJ2-1, with 8 bases that match TRBD2. The CDR3 length is 15 residues. Unmatched junction bases numbered 9, after V lost 4 bases and J lost 7 bases. The germline V gene encodes CDR1 MNHEY and CDR2 SVGAGI. CDR3 residues: CASSLAGGLTNEQFF. CDR3 DNA sequence: TGTGCCAGCAGTTTGGCGGGGGGCTTGACGAATGAGCAGTTCTTC.

The CDR3 sequence: CASSFQGQGNTIYF. The CDR3 DNA reads TGTGCCAGCAGCTTTCAGGGACAGGGAAACACCATATATTTT. The gene calls are TRBV5-6 and TRBJ1-3, with 7 bases that match TRBD1. Germline trimming cut 2 bases from V and 4 bases from J; bases unmatched to any gene: 3. In germline, CDR1 is SGHDT, CDR2 YYEEEE. This CDR3 region has 14 residues. Drawing the rest from reference TRBV5-6 and TRBJ1-3, the complete variable domain is DAGVTQSPTHLIKTRGQQVTLRCSPKSGHDTVSWYQQALGQGPQFIFQYYEEEERQRGNFPDRFSGHQFPNYSSELNVNALLLGDSALYLCASSFQGQGNTIYFGEGSWLTVV.

Comment on this clone: In the same sample, other DNA sequences code for this CDR3. CDR3 nucleotides: TGCGCCAGCAGCCTGGGACAGGGTAATGAAAAACTGTTTTTT. Protein product: CASSLGQGNEKLFF. The rearrangement links TRBV5-1 to TRBJ1-4, with 9 bases matching TRBD1. This CDR3 spans 14 amino acids. Unmatched junction bases numbered 2, after V lost 4 bases and J lost 4 bases. Germline assignment: CDR1 SGHRS and CDR2 YFSETQ.